This entry concerns a single TCR beta chain. Its specificity is unknown. These data are taken from a study of T cells after yellow fever vaccination. Trimming left V 1 base short and J 1 base short, with 10 bases between. Germline assignment: CDR1 DFQATT and CDR2 SNEGSKA (reference sequence). There are 14 residues in the CDR3. TCRdb processed the 5' RACE reads anew with MiXCR; each CDR3 protein has one entry. The sample carries 340,000 or so distinct CDR3 sequences, approximately 13% recorded once. General study results and limits: FACS-sorted repertoires might harbor abundant contaminating clonotypes from the bulk population.

The source is a young man who received the YFV17D yellow fever vaccine. The sample was CD4+ T cells sorted from PBMCs, taken 15 days after the yellow fever booster vaccination. The chain links TRBV20-1 to TRBJ1-1; a possible D gene is TRBD1 (5 bases). The chain's CDR3 is CSARGGNSNTEAFF. Written as DNA, the CDR3 is TGCAGTGCTAGAGGGGGGAACTCGAACACTGAAGCTTTCTTT.